In its sample, the clone carrying this T cell receptor beta chain was seen many times. Amplification of TCR beta CDR3 regions was performed using RNA transcripts as template. Carried out on the TCR CDR3, a first-round RT-PCR used the HTBI primer set. A single record per CDR3 protein comes from TCRdb applying MiXCR to the multiplex PCR reads. The table includes hundreds of thousands of distinct CDR3 sequences, around 15% detected once. This sample stems from a study of T cells in Graves' hyperthyroidism and ophthalmopathy. The germline V gene encodes CDR1 SGHTS and CDR2 YDEGEE. CDR3 length: 15 amino acids. V shed 0 bases and J shed 2 bases, with 10 bases lying between them.

The chain uses TRBV5-8 and TRBJ2-3, with no clear D. Specimen: blood. The source is a woman in her forties or fifties with Graves' ophthalmopathy. The CDR3 bases are TGTGCCAGCAGCTTGGGAGTAGCCTCCACAGATACGCAGTATTTT. This gives the protein CASSLGVASTDTQYF.